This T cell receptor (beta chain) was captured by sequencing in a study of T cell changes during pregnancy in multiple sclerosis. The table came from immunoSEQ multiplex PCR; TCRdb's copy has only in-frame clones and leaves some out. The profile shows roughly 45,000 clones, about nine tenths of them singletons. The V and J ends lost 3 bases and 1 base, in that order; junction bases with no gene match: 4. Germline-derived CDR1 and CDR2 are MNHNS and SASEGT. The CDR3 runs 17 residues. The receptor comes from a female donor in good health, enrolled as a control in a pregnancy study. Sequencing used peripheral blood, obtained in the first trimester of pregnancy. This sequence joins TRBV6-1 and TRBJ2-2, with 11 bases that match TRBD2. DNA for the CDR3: TGTGCCAGCAGTGAGCCCGGACTAGCGGGGAACACCGGGGAGCTGTTTTTT. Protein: CASSEPGLAGNTGELFF.